This record covers a single TCR beta chain. Germline V gene sequence: CDR1 MGHRA, CDR2 YSYEKL. Losses at the gene ends were 2 bases for V and 6 bases for J; bases not matched to a gene: 6. The CDR3 is 14 amino acids. The entry originates in a study of shared clonotypes between healthy human individuals. Positively selected for CCR7, the CD45RO-negative cells used as naive CD8 cells excluded terminally differentiated effector memory CD45RA+ cells. Repertoires were generated with immunoSEQ multiplex PCR, while TCRdb's copy carries only in-frame clones and drops some. Among over 800,000 clones listed, approximately 92% were seen once.

This clonotype was sampled from a young man in good health. The gene calls are TRBV4-1 and TRBJ2-5, with 7 positions matching TRBD1. Input material: naive CD8+ T cells sorted from blood. CDR3 sequence: CASSQRDREKTQYF. For the CDR3, the DNA is TGCGCCAGCAGCCAACGCGACAGGGAAAAGACCCAGTACTTC.